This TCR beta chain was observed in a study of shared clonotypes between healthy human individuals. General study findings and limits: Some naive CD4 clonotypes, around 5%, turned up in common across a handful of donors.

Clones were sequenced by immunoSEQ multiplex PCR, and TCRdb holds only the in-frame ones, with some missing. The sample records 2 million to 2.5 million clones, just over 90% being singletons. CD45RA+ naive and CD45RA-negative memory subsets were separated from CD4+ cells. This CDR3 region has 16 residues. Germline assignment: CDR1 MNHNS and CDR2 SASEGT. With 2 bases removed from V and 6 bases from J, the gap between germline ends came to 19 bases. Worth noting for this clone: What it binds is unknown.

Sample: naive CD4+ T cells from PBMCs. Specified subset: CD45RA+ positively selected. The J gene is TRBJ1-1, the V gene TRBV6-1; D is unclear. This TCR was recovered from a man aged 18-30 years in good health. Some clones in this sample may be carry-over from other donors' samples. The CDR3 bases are TGTGCCAGCAGTGAATATCTTCGGGGAGTTGTGGCTGAAGCTTTCTTT. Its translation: CASSEYLRGVVAEAFF.